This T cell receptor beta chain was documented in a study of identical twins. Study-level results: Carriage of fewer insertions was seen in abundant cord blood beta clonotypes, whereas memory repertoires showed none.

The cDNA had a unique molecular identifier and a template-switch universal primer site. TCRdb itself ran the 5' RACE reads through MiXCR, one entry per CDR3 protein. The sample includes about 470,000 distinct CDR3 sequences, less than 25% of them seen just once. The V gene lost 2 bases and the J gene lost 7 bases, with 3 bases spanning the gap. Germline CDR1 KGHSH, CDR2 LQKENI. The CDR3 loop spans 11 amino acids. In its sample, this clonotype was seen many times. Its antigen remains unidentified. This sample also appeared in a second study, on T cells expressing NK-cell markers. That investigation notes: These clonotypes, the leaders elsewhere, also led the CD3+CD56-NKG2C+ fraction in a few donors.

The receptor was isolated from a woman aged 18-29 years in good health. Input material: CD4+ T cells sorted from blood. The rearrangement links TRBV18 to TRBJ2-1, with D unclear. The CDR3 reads CASSPGNEQFF. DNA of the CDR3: TGTGCCAGCTCACCAGGGAATGAGCAGTTCTTC.